Listed below are T cell receptor beta chains from one sample, sequenced in a study of neurological immune-mediated disorders. Via MiXCR, TCRdb re-called the 5' RACE reads, giving one row per CDR3 protein. The profile shows 87,000 or so distinct CDR3 sequences, around 3.5% of them singletons. Sequencing was done on a sample of PBMCs. These receptors were obtained from a woman aged 50 to 60 with multiple sclerosis. The CDR3 runs from the conserved cysteine through the conserved F or W. The D gene is left open where the match is weak. Where a row states a size, it is once, few, many or the class of an expanded clone; other rows omit it.

V	D	size	J	DNA	CDR3
TRBV15	NA	NA	TRBJ1-5	TGTGCCACCAGCAGAGGGACAGATAGCAATAAGACCCAGAATTTT	CATSRGTDSNKTQNF
TRBV12-3/TRBV12-4	NA	many	TRBJ2-1	TGTGCCAGCAGTGGAGGAGGGGGGGGCGATGAGCAGTTCTTC	CASSGGGGGDEQFF
TRBV27	NA	many	TRBJ1-5	TGTGCCAGCAGTTTAGACCCGGGTCAGCCCCAGCATTTT	CASSLDPGQPQHF
TRBV7-2	NA	many	TRBJ2-1	TGTGCCAGCAGCTCCCGGTGGGGGGCAGGGGGGGATGAGCAGTTCTTC	CASSSRWGAGGDEQFF
TRBV20-1	TRBD2	many	TRBJ2-7	TGCAGTGCTAGTCAACTAGCGTACGAGCAGTACTTC	CSASQLAYEQYF
TRBV6-5	TRBD1	many	TRBJ2-7	TGTGCCAGCAGGGAACAGGGGGCGAGTTCTCGGGAGCAGTACTTC	CASREQGASSREQYF
TRBV7-6	NA	many	TRBJ1-1	TGTGCCAGCAGCTTAGCCTCCGGGGGGATAGGCACTGAAGCTTTCTTT	CASSLASGGIGTEAFF
TRBV7-3	NA	many	TRBJ1-1	TGTGCCAGCAGCTTAGCGACGGGGACGGAAGCTTTCTTT	CASSLATGTEAFF
TRBV5-1	NA	many	TRBJ2-7	TGCGCCAGCAGCCCCGGGAGAGGTGCCTACGAGCAGTACTTC	CASSPGRGAYEQYF
TRBV25-1	TRBD2	many	TRBJ2-7	TGTGCCAGCAGTGAATCTAGCGGGGGGGCGGGCTCCTACGAGCAGTACTTC	CASSESSGGAGSYEQYF
TRBV11-2	NA	NA	TRBJ2-2	TGTGCCAGCAGCTTAGTGGACACCGGGGAGCTGTTTTTT	CASSLVDTGELFF
TRBV7-9	TRBD1	many	TRBJ2-1	TGTGCCAGCAGCTTAGACAGGGGACGCTACAATGAGCAGTTCTTC	CASSLDRGRYNEQFF
TRBV20-1	TRBD2	many	TRBJ2-7	TGCAGTGTATCTAGCGGGGGGGCGTACGAGCAGTACTTC	CSVSSGGAYEQYF
TRBV12-3/TRBV12-4	NA	few	TRBJ1-5	TGTGCCAGCAGCCTAGGACCCTACATACTATGGACCCAGAATTTT	CASSLGPYILWTQNF
TRBV4-1	NA	many	TRBJ2-5	TGCGCCAGCAGCCAAGCGACGATAGAGACCCAGTACTTC	CASSQATIETQYF
TRBV5-1	NA	many	TRBJ2-5	TGCGCCAGCAGCTTGGTAGTGGCAGGACCCGAAGAGACCCAGTACTTC	CASSLVVAGPEETQYF
TRBV7-9	NA	many	TRBJ1-4	TGTGCCAGCAGCCGGGTCTTGACTAATGAAAAACTGTTTTTT	CASSRVLTNEKLFF
TRBV12-3/TRBV12-4	TRBD1	many	TRBJ2-7	TGTGCCAGCAGTTTTTATCCGGGGACAGGAGACTACGAGCAGTACTTC	CASSFYPGTGDYEQYF
TRBV7-2	TRBD2	many	TRBJ2-1	TGTGCCAGCACCCCGGGAAGCGGGGGGGGCGGGCAGTTCTTC	CASTPGSGGGGQFF
TRBV4-1	TRBD1	few	TRBJ2-2	TGCGCCAGCAGCCAAGGGACAGGGCTCACCGGGGAGCTGTTTTTT	CASSQGTGLTGELFF
TRBV20-1	NA	many	TRBJ1-1	TGCAGTGCTAGAGAGGATGGCAACACTGAAGCTTTCTTT	CSAREDGNTEAFF
TRBV25-1	NA	many	TRBJ2-1	TGTGCCAGCAGGGGCTCCTACAATGAGCAGTTCTTC	CASRGSYNEQFF
TRBV28	NA	many	TRBJ2-7	TGTGCCAGCAGTCCCTCAGGGGGGGGGCAAGCCTACGAGCAGTACTTC	CASSPSGGGQAYEQYF
TRBV7-6	TRBD2	many	TRBJ2-1	TGTGCCAGCATGGCGGGGGGCTCCTACAATGAGCAGTTCTTC	CASMAGGSYNEQFF
TRBV5-1	TRBD2	many	TRBJ2-5	TGCGCCAGCAGAGTCCTAGCGGGAGCTCAAGAGACCCAGTACTTC	CASRVLAGAQETQYF
TRBV28	NA	many	TRBJ2-5	TGTGCCAGCAGTTTACCGGGGGACCAAGAGACCCAGTACTTC	CASSLPGDQETQYF
TRBV7-2	TRBD1	many	TRBJ1-2	TGTGCCAGCAGCTTAGGGACAGGGTTTGGCTACACCTTC	CASSLGTGFGYTF
TRBV5-1	NA	many	TRBJ1-2	TGCGCCAGCAGCTTCGATCAGGGGCCGGAAGGCTACACCTTC	CASSFDQGPEGYTF
TRBV4-3	TRBD2	many	TRBJ2-3	TGCGCCAGCAGCCAAGATGGGGGGACTAGATTCTTTGATACGCAGTATTTT	CASSQDGGTRFFDTQYF
TRBV20-1	NA	many	TRBJ2-7	TGCAGTGCCCCGGGACGGACCTACGAGCAGTACTTC	CSAPGRTYEQYF
TRBV5-5	NA	many	TRBJ1-1	TGTGCCAGCAGCCCGGCCGGTACGGGCACTGAAGCTTTCTTT	CASSPAGTGTEAFF
TRBV7-6	NA	many	TRBJ1-5	TGTGCCAGCAGCTTAGAACAGGATCAGCCCCAGCATTTT	CASSLEQDQPQHF
TRBV28	NA	many	TRBJ1-3	TGTGCCAGCAGGGAAGGAAATACTGGAAACACCATATATTTT	CASREGNTGNTIYF
TRBV10-3	TRBD1	many	TRBJ2-5	TGTGCCATCAGTGGGTGGACAGGGTGGGAGACCCAGTACTTC	CAISGWTGWETQYF
TRBV5-1	NA	many	TRBJ2-3	TGCGCCAGCAGCTTGGGCGTTGGACAGCCGTCCGTGGATACGCAGTATTTT	CASSLGVGQPSVDTQYF